This T cell receptor beta chain stems from a study of T cells expressing NK-cell markers (dated by TCRdb to 2020 to 2021). Turning to the overall study: TCR beta-chain repertoires were profiled in sorted CD3+CD56+NKG2C+, CD3+CD56+NKG2C- and CD3+CD56-NKG2C+ T-cell subsets from roughly eight donors. The study sequenced eight donors, all healthy volunteers chosen at random: three men and five women. Of the eight sequenced donors, seven were found to be HCMV-seropositive and one was found to be HCMV-seronegative. Sequencing of the libraries produced 2 x 150 bp reads on Illumina HiSeq 2000/2500, MiSeq or NextSeq. Study-level results and caveats: Those dominant clonotypes were again the most abundant among CD3+CD56-NKG2C+ cells in a handful of donors, at 28.3-60.1%. It remained unclear whether the expanded NKG2C-expressing T cell clones were specific for HCMV antigens. In six donors, the dominant CD3+CD56+NKG2C+ clonotypes were among the top 10 CD8+ clonotypes and accounted for about 1.0-7.5% of CD8+ T cells.

The CDR3 measures 16 amino acids from cysteine to phenylalanine. Only the protein is on record. Via the germline V gene, CDR1 is SGHAT and CDR2 FQNNGV. HCMV serostatus was determined by detecting HCMV-specific IgG in serum with a commercial ELISA kit. Ficoll density gradient centrifugation was used to isolate peripheral blood mononuclear cells from blood. Concerning this clonotype: No cognate antigen has been identified for it.

Data came from an Illumina HiSeq 2000. The TCR beta cDNA libraries were made using 5'RACE template switching, a step that added both a universal primer site and unique molecular identifiers. Priming for cDNA synthesis came from the TCR beta constant segment, and two successive PCR amplification steps followed. The authors' pipeline ran thus. Reads were demultiplexed and grouped by UMI with MIGEC, and clonotypes were assembled and quantified with MiTCR. To exclude erroneous sequences, only TCR cDNA sequences supported by at least two reads were retained. The tcR package was used for downstream repertoire analysis, and clonotypes were matched across fractions by CDR3 nucleotide sequence plus V segment. Antigen specificity was annotated against VDJdb with VDJmatch, allowing one amino acid substitution in CDR3. TCRdb reprocessed the reads, so every CDR3 protein sequence counts as one entry and DNA is not shown. The V and J calls reflect TCRdb's pipeline rather than the authors' work. This sample's records show hundreds of thousands of distinct CDR3 sequences. The top ten constitute roughly 4.2% of the sample.

Recombination joined TRBV11-2 with TRBJ1-6. The source material was blood T cells: a sorted CD56 or NKG2C T cell subset, CD4+ or CD8+ T cells, or bulk PBMC T cells (not recorded which). This receptor was identified in a woman between 18 and 69 years old in good health. The CDR3 sequence is CASSLEGGGPYSPLHF.